The clone carrying this T cell receptor (beta chain) was seen only a few times. Antigen unknown. Every isolated RNA sample was fully reverse transcribed, so sequencing captured expressed TCRB transcripts. Approximately 4 million reads was the average for naive, central memory and regulatory T cell samples. TCRdb keeps only in-frame clones here, not all; method: immunoSEQ multiplex PCR. The sample holds 620,000 or so clones, about 14% seen once. The record originates from a study of beta chain features in type 1 diabetes. Looking at the study overall: All samples combined gave roughly 100 million sorted cells for examination.

Study observations and caveats: Significant though moderate, a shortening of TCRB CDR3s appeared in all four CD4+ subsets of Type 1 diabetes patients. Researchers reported that naive, central memory and Treg TCRB repertoires appeared more similar in patients than in healthy donors.

This CDR3 has 18 amino acids. CDR1 and CDR2 from the germline V gene are MGHRA and YSYEKL. V shed 2 bases and J shed 5 bases, with 21 bases lying between them. This chain joins TRBV4-1 and TRBJ2-2; unclear D gene. The sequenced material came from naive CD4+ T cells from blood. The sequence came from a man aged 18 to 29 in good health. The CDR3 loop is CASSQLGWSIGRTGELFF. In nucleotides, the CDR3 is TGCGCCAGCAGCCAATTAGGGTGGAGTATCGGAAGGACCGGGGAGCTGTTTTTT.